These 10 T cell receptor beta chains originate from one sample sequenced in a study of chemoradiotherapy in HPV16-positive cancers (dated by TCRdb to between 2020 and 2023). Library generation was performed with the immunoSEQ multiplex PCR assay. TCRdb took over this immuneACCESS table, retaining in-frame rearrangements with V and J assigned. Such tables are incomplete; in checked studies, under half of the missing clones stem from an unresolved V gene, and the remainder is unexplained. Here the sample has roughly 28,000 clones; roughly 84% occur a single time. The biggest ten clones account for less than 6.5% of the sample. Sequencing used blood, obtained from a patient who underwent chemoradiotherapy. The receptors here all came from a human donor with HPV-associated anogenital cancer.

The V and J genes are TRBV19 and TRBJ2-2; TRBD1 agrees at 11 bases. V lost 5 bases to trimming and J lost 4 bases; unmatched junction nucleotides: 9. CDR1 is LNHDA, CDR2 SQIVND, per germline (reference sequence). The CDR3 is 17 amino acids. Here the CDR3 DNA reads TGTGCCAGTAGTGTAACCGGGACAGGGGGATCCACCGGGGAGCTGTTTTTT. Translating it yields CASSVTGTGGSTGELFF.

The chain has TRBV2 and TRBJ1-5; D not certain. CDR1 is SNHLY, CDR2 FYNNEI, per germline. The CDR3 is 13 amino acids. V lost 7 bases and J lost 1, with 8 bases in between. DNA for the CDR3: TGTGCCAGCACTGGGCAGAGCAATCAGCCCCAGCATTTT. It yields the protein CASTGQSNQPQHF.

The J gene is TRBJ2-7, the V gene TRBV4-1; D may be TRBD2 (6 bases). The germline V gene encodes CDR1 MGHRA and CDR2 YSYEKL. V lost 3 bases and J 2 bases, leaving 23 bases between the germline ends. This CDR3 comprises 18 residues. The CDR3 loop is CASSQHLIGGSLTYEQYF. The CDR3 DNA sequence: TGCGCCAGCAGCCAGCACCTTATCGGGGGATCCCTAACCTACGAGCAGTACTTC.

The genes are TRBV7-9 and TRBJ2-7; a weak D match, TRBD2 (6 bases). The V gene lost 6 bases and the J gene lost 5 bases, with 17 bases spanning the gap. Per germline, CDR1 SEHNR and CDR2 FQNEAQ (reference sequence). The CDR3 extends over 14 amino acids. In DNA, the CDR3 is TGTGCCAGCAGGCGGGACGGGGCAGTCAACGAGCAGTACTTC. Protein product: CASRRDGAVNEQYF.

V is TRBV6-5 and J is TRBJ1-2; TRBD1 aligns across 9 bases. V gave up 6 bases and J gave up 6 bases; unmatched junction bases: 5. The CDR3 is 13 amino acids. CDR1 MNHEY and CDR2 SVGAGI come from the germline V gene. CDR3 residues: CASSRWDRDGYTF. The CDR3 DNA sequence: TGTGCCAGCAGCCGCTGGGACAGGGATGGCTACACCTTC.

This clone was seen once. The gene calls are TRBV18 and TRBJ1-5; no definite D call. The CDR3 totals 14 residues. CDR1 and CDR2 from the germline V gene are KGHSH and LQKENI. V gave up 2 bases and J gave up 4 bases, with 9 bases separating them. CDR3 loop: CASSPNSANQPQHF. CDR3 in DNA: TGTGCCAGCTCACCAAACTCGGCAAATCAGCCCCAGCATTTT. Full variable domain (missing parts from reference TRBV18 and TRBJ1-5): NAGVMQNPRHLVRRRGQEARLRCSPMKGHSHVYWYRQLPEEGLKFMVYLQKENIIDESGMPKERFSAEFPKEGPSILRIQQVVRGDSAAYFCASSPNSANQPQHFGDGTRLSIL.

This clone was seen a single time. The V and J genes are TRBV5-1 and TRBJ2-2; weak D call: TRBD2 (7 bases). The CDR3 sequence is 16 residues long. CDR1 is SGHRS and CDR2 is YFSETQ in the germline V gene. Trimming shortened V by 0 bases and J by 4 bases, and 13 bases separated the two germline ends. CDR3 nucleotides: TGCGCCAGCAGCTTGGAGGGGGGGGCGACCACCGGGGAGCTGTTTTTT. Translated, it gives CASSLEGGATTGELFF.

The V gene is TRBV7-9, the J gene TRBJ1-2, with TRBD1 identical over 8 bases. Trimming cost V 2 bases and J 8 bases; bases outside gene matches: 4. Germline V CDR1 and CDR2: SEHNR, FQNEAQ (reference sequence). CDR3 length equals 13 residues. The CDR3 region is CASSLSGQDGYTF. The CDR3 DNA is TGTGCCAGCAGCTTATCGGGACAGGACGGCTACACCTTC.

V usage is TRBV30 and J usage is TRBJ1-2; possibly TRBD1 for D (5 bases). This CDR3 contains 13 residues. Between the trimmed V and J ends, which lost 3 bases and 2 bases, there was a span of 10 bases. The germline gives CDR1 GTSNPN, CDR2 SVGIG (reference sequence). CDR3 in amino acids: CAWRGDGNYGYTF. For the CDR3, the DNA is TGTGCCTGGAGGGGGGACGGAAACTATGGCTACACCTTC.

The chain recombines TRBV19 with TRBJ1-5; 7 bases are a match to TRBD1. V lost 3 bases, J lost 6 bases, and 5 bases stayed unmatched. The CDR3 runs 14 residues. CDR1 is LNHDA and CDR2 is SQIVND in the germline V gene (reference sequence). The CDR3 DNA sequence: TGTGCCAGTAGTATCGACAGGGTTCCTCAGCCCCAGCATTTT. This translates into CASSIDRVPQPQHF.